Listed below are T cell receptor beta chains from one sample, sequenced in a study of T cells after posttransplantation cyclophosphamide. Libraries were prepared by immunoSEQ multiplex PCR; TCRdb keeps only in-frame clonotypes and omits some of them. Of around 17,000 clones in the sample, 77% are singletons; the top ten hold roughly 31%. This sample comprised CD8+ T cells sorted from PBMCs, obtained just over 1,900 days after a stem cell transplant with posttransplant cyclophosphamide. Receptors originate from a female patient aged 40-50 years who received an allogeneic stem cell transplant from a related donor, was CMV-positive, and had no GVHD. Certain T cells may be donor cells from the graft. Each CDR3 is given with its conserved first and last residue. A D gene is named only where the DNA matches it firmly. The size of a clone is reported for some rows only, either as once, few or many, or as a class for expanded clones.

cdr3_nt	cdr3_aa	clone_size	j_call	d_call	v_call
TGTGCCAGCAGCCAAGCCGGGACAGGTACTGAAGCTTTCTTT	CASSQAGTGTEAFF	NA	TRBJ1-1	TRBD1	TRBV4-2
TGTGCCAGCAGCTTGGAAACTACCCCAGATACGCAGTATTTT	CASSLETTPDTQYF	NA	TRBJ2-3	NA	TRBV5-8
TGTGCCACCTCCCGTGGGGCAGGGAACTCCTACGAGCAGTACTTC	CATSRGAGNSYEQYF	NA	TRBJ2-7	NA	TRBV7-9
TGTGCCAGCAGCCTCCTACGCGGGGGGGACAATGAGCAGTTCTTC	CASSLLRGGDNEQFF	NA	TRBJ2-1	TRBD2	TRBV13
TGTGCCAGCAGTTGGGACAGGGACAGCTCCTACGAGCAGTACTTC	CASSWDRDSSYEQYF	NA	TRBJ2-7	TRBD1	TRBV28
TGTGCCAGCAGGTTTAGGGGTGAAGCTTTCTTT	CASRFRGEAFF	NA	TRBJ1-1	NA	TRBV5-4
TGTGCCAGCAGTTACTCGAACAGGGGAGACAGCTACACCTTC	CASSYSNRGDSYTF	once	TRBJ1-2	TRBD1	TRBV6-5
TGTGCCAGCGACAGAATGGTCGACAATGAGCAGTTCTTC	CASDRMVDNEQFF	few	TRBJ2-1	NA	TRBV7-9
TGCGCCAGCAGCTTGTCGGGACACGAATACGAGCAGTACTTC	CASSLSGHEYEQYF	NA	TRBJ2-7	NA	TRBV5-1
TGTGCCAGAAGCTCGGGCGCGGGGGCCGATTCCTACGAGCAGTACTTC	CARSSGAGADSYEQYF	NA	TRBJ2-7	NA	TRBV5-3
TGCGCCAGCAGCCCAGAGGGAGGGGCCAACTATGGCTACACCTTC	CASSPEGGANYGYTF	NA	TRBJ1-2	NA	TRBV4-1
TGCGCCAGCAGCCGTAGTGAAACTGGAAACACCATATATTTT	CASSRSETGNTIYF	NA	TRBJ1-3	NA	TRBV5-1
TGTGCCAGCACCCTTAGCCGGACAGATAGCAATCAGCCCCAGCATTTT	CASTLSRTDSNQPQHF	NA	TRBJ1-5	NA	TRBV28
TGCGCCAGCAGCCAAGATAAAATGGCCCTGAACACTGAAGCTTTCTTT	CASSQDKMALNTEAFF	NA	TRBJ1-1	NA	TRBV4-1
TGTGCCAGCAGCTTAGACGGTAGCGGGGTGGGTCGAGAGACCCAGTACTTC	CASSLDGSGVGRETQYF	NA	TRBJ2-5	TRBD2	TRBV7-9
TGTGCCAGCAGCGTAGAACAGATGAACAATGAGCAGTTCTTC	CASSVEQMNNEQFF	NA	TRBJ2-1	NA	TRBV9
TGTGCCAGCGGACCGACAGGGAAATATGGCTACACCTTC	CASGPTGKYGYTF	NA	TRBJ1-2	TRBD1	TRBV7-9
TGTGCCAGCAGTTCGACTAGTACCACCGGGGAGCTGTTTTTT	CASSSTSTTGELFF	NA	TRBJ2-2	NA	TRBV28
TGCGCCAGCAGCCAAGATCGAGCAGGGGGGTACGAGCAGTACTTC	CASSQDRAGGYEQYF	NA	TRBJ2-7	NA	TRBV4-3
TGTGCCAGCAGCCCGAGGGCTAGCGGACGCACAGATACGCAGTATTTT	CASSPRASGRTDTQYF	NA	TRBJ2-3	TRBD2	TRBV13
TGTGCCAGCAGCGAGGTAGCCAAAAACATTCAGTACTTC	CASSEVAKNIQYF	once	TRBJ2-4	NA	TRBV7-9
TGCGCCAGCAGCTTGCAGGGGGCAAACTACGAGCAGTACTTC	CASSLQGANYEQYF	NA	TRBJ2-7	TRBD1	TRBV5-1
TGTGCCAGTAGTCCCGACAGGGGTGTTGAAAAACTGTTTTTT	CASSPDRGVEKLFF	few	TRBJ1-4	TRBD1	TRBV19
TGTGCCAGCAGCGGTAGGGACAGGCCCTCCTACGAGCAGTACTTC	CASSGRDRPSYEQYF	NA	TRBJ2-7	TRBD1	TRBV7-9
TGCGCCAGCAGTACGGTGGGGACAGGATACACCGGGGAGCTGTTTTTT	CASSTVGTGYTGELFF	NA	TRBJ2-2	TRBD1	TRBV5-1
TGTGCCAGCAGTTTACTAGGATCCATGAACACTGAAGCTTTCTTT	CASSLLGSMNTEAFF	once	TRBJ1-1	NA	TRBV27
TGTGCCAGCAGTTACGACAGGGCGAACACTGAAGCTTTCTTT	CASSYDRANTEAFF	NA	TRBJ1-1	TRBD1	TRBV6-6
TGCGCCAGCAGCCAAGCGGAGGTCAGGGGGTCTCAAGAGACCCAGTACTTC	CASSQAEVRGSQETQYF	NA	TRBJ2-5	TRBD1	TRBV4-1
TGTGCCAGCAGCCTCCTAACAGTCAGGACAGAAAGAAACGAGCAGTACTTC	CASSLLTVRTERNEQYF	NA	TRBJ2-7	NA	TRBV28
TGCGCCAGCAGCCAAGGGACAGTGTCCCCCTACGAGCAGTACTTC	CASSQGTVSPYEQYF	NA	TRBJ2-7	NA	TRBV4-1
TGTGCCAGCAGCCCCGGGACAGGGGGTAGCGATGAGCAGTTCTTC	CASSPGTGGSDEQFF	NA	TRBJ2-1	TRBD1	TRBV11-2
TGTGCCATCAGTGAGTTGGGGGGCCAAGAGACCCAGTACTTC	CAISELGGQETQYF	once	TRBJ2-5	NA	TRBV10-3
TGTGCCAGCAATTTCCTTCACACGGGGAACACCGGGGAGCTGTTTTTT	CASNFLHTGNTGELFF	NA	TRBJ2-2	NA	TRBV28
TGTGCCAGCAGCCCGGGGGAAGGCTATAATTCACCCCTCCACTTT	CASSPGEGYNSPLHF	NA	TRBJ1-6	NA	TRBV7-9
TGTGCCAGCTCCTTAGCGGGGGGCAGCACAGATACGCAGTATTTT	CASSLAGGSTDTQYF	few	TRBJ2-3	TRBD2	TRBV6-5
TGTGCCAGCAGCTTAGTTACAGGGCCCTACGAGCAGTACTTC	CASSLVTGPYEQYF	few	TRBJ2-7	NA	TRBV11-2
TGTGCCAGCAGCTCCCGAGGAGGGGAGGGAGCTTTCTTT	CASSSRGGEGAFF	NA	TRBJ1-1	NA	TRBV11-2
TGTGCCAGTAGTCCGGAAGAGGCTGGGGCCAACGTCCTGACTTTC	CASSPEEAGANVLTF	NA	TRBJ2-6	NA	TRBV19
TGTGCCAGCAGTCCCGGCTGGCAGCGGGGAAACACCGGGGAGCTGTTTTTT	CASSPGWQRGNTGELFF	NA	TRBJ2-2	TRBD2	TRBV4-2
TGTGCCAGCAGCTTGGTGAGGCAGGGCTACGAGCAGTACTTC	CASSLVRQGYEQYF	NA	TRBJ2-7	NA	TRBV5-6
TGCGCCAGCAGCCAAATTTTTCCGACAGGACCCTCTGGAAACACCATATATTTT	CASSQIFPTGPSGNTIYF	NA	TRBJ1-3	NA	TRBV4-1
TGTGCCAGTAGTGGCAGGGGCGCGAGCAATCAGCCCCAGCATTTT	CASSGRGASNQPQHF	few	TRBJ1-5	NA	TRBV19
TGTGCCAGCAGCCCCAATGGACAGGTCTACGAGCAGTACTTC	CASSPNGQVYEQYF	NA	TRBJ2-7	TRBD1	TRBV7-8
TGTGCCAGCAGCCCTGAGCCCAAAAACATTCAGTACTTC	CASSPEPKNIQYF	few	TRBJ2-4	NA	TRBV21-1
TGTGCCAGCAGTAAGCAGGCTTTTAGCTCCTACAATGAGCAGTTCTTC	CASSKQAFSSYNEQFF	NA	TRBJ2-1	NA	TRBV27
TGTGCCAGCAGCTTACTAGCGGGGGGTGGGACCGGGGAGCTGTTTTTT	CASSLLAGGGTGELFF	NA	TRBJ2-2	TRBD2	TRBV7-2
TGTGCCAGCAGCTCCGACAGGGTTAACTCCTACGAGCAGTACTTC	CASSSDRVNSYEQYF	NA	TRBJ2-7	TRBD1	TRBV11-3
TGTGCCAGCAGCCCGTCGACAGGGGGTTGGCAAGAGACCCAGTACTTC	CASSPSTGGWQETQYF	NA	TRBJ2-5	TRBD1	TRBV7-6
TGTGCCAGCAGCAAATGCGATGAGACAGTAAGGGGAGAGACCCAGTACTTC	CASSKCDETVRGETQYF	NA	TRBJ2-5	NA	TRBV21-1
TGCGCCAGCAGCCATACAGGGGGGTATGAAAAACTGTTTTTT	CASSHTGGYEKLFF	NA	TRBJ1-4	TRBD1	TRBV5-1
TGTGCCAGCAGCCAACCGGGATTTAGTTGGTCCTACAATGAGCAGTTCTTC	CASSQPGFSWSYNEQFF	NA	TRBJ2-1	NA	TRBV14
TGTGCCAGCAGTTTTTACGGTAATCAGCCCCAGCATTTT	CASSFYGNQPQHF	NA	TRBJ1-5	NA	TRBV27
TGTGCCAGCAGCCGAGCGGGGGGGCCTAACAATGAGCAGTTCTTC	CASSRAGGPNNEQFF	NA	TRBJ2-1	TRBD2	TRBV7-9
TGTGCCAGCAGCTTAGCAGGGTCAGGGTTGATCTACGAGCAGTACTTC	CASSLAGSGLIYEQYF	NA	TRBJ2-7	NA	TRBV7-9
TGTGCCAGCAGCACCGGGACAGGGGACGTGGGGGAGCAGTACTTC	CASSTGTGDVGEQYF	NA	TRBJ2-7	TRBD1	TRBV9
TGCGCCAGCAGCTCCCCGACAGGGACGGTTGAAAAACTGTTTTTT	CASSSPTGTVEKLFF	NA	TRBJ1-4	TRBD1	TRBV4-3
TGTGCCAGCAGCTCAGGAGGAGAAGAAGCCGTGGAGATTAATTCACCCCTCCACTTT	CASSSGGEEAVEINSPLHF	NA	TRBJ1-6	NA	TRBV13
TGCGCCAGCAGCCATCTCATGGACACTGCTAGCACAGATACGCAGTATTTT	CASSHLMDTASTDTQYF	NA	TRBJ2-3	NA	TRBV4-1
TGTGCCAGCAGCCCTAGTAGGGGACAGGGTCCCCTCGAGCAGTACTTC	CASSPSRGQGPLEQYF	once	TRBJ2-7	TRBD1	TRBV7-9
TGTGCCACCAGCAGAGGCCGGGACTCCTCCTACGAGCAGTACTTC	CATSRGRDSSYEQYF	NA	TRBJ2-7	NA	TRBV15